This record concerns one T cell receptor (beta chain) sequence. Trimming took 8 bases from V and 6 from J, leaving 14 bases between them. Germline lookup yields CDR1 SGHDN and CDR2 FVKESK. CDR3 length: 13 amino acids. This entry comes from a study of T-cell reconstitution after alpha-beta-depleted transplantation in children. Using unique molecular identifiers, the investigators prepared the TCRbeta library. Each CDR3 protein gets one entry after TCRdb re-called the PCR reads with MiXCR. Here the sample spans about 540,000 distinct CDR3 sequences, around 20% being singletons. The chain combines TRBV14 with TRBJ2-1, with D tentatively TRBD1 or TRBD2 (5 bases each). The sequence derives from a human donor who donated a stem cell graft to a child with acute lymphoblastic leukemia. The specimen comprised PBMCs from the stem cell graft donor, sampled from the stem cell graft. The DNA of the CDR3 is TGTGCCAGCCGAGGGGCTGGGGTCAATGAGCAGTTCTTC. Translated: CASRGAGVNEQFF.